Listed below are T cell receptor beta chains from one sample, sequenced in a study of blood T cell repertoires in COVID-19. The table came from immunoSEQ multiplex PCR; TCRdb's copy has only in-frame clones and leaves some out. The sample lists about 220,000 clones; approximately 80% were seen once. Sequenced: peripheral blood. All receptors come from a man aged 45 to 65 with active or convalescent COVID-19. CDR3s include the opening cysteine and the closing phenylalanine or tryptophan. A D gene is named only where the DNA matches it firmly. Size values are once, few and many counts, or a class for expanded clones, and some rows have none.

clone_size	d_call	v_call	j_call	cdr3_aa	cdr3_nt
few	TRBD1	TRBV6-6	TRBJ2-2	CASTSGQITGELFF	TGTGCCAGCACCTCGGGACAGATCACCGGGGAGCTGTTTTTT
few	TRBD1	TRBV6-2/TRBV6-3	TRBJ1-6	CASSYTTGRPSPLHF	TGTGCCAGCAGTTACACGACAGGGAGGCCTTCACCCCTCCACTTT
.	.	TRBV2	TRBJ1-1	CASSVKKSLNTEAFF	TGTGCCAGCAGTGTAAAAAAGAGTCTGAACACTGAAGCTTTCTTT
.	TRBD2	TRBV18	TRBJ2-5	CASSLAGGETQYF	TGTGCCAGCTCCCTTGCGGGAGGGGAGACCCAGTACTTC
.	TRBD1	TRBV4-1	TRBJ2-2	CASSVGDRGRDGELFF	TGCGCCAGCAGCGTCGGGGACAGGGGAAGGGACGGGGAGCTGTTTTTT
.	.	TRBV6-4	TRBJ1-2	CASSRSPLYGYTF	TGTGCCAGCAGTCGGAGTCCTCTCTATGGCTACACCTTC
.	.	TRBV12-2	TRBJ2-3	CASRLAPQLAGGPPDTQYF	TGTGCAAGTCGCTTAGCGCCGCAACTAGCGGGAGGGCCTCCAGATACGCAGTATTTT
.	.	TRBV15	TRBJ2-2	CATDRDLNTGELFF	TGTGCCACCGACCGGGACTTGAACACCGGGGAGCTGTTTTTT
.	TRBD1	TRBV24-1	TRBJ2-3	CATSEYSGTGSTDTQYF	TGTGCCACCAGTGAGTACTCCGGGACAGGGTCCACAGATACGCAGTATTTT
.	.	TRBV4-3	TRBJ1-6	CASSQDLGNSPLHF	TGCGCCAGCAGCCAAGACCTCGGGAATTCACCCCTCCACTTT
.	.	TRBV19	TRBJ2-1	CASSILAHNEQFF	TGTGCCAGTAGTATCCTAGCGCACAATGAGCAGTTCTTC
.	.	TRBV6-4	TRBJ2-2	CASSDGNTGELFF	TGTGCCAGCAGTGACGGCAACACCGGGGAGCTGTTTTTT
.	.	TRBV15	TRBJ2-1	CATSPRSGEELQFF	TGTGCCACCAGTCCCAGGTCCGGGGAGGAATTACAGTTCTTC
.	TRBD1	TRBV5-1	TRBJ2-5	CASSWTGGGETQYF	TGCGCCAGCAGCTGGACAGGAGGTGGAGAGACCCAGTACTTC
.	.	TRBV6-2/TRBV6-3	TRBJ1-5	CASSLVNQPQHF	TGTGCCAGCAGCCTAGTGAATCAGCCCCAGCATTTT
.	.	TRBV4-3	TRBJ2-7	CASSQGYRTLEQYF	TGCGCCAGCAGCCAGGGATACAGGACCCTCGAGCAGTACTTC
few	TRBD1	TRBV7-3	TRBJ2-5	CASSSGTGAAETQYF	TGTGCCAGCAGCTCCGGGACAGGGGCGGCGGAGACCCAGTACTTC
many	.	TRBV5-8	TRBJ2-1	CASSFLGEQFF	TGTGCCAGCAGCTTCCTAGGTGAGCAGTTCTTC
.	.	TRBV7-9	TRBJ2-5	CASGAWETQYF	TGTGCCAGCGGGGCTTGGGAGACCCAGTACTTC
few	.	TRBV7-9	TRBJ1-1	CASSLANKNTEAFF	TGTGCCAGCAGCTTAGCTAACAAGAACACTGAAGCTTTCTTT
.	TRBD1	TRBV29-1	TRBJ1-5	CSVVERGLNQPQHF	TGCAGCGTTGTGGAAAGGGGGCTCAATCAGCCCCAGCATTTT
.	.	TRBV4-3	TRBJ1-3	CASSQLASSGNTIYF	TGCGCCAGCAGCCAATTAGCCAGCTCTGGAAACACCATATATTTT
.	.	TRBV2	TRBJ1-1	CASSDRSSAFF	TGTGCCAGCAGTGACAGGTCCTCAGCTTTCTTT
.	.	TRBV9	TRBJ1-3	CASSVTSSGNTIYF	TGTGCCAGCAGCGTGACTAGCTCTGGAAACACCATATATTTT
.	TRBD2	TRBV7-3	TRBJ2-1	CASSLTRTSGTGYNEQFF	TGTGCCAGCAGCTTAACCCGGACTAGCGGGACGGGCTACAATGAGCAGTTCTTC
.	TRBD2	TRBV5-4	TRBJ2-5	CASRRSPTSGGQETQYF	TGTGCCAGCAGGCGAAGCCCGACTAGCGGGGGCCAAGAGACCCAGTACTTC
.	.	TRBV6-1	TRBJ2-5	CASSSSGETQYF	TGTGCCAGCAGTTCTAGTGGAGAGACCCAGTACTTC
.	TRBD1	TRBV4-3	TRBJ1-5	CASSQEGGRNQPQHF	TGCGCCAGCAGCCAAGAAGGGGGCAGAAATCAGCCCCAGCATTTT
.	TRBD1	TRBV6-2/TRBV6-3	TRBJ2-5	CASSSRDREQETQYF	TGTGCCAGCAGTTCCCGGGACAGGGAACAAGAGACCCAGTACTTC
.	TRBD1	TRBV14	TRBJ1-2	CASSQGGTGANYGYTF	TGTGCCAGCAGCCAAGGAGGGACAGGGGCCAACTATGGCTACACCTTC
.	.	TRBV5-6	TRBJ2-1	CASSLGTANEQFF	TGTGCCAGCAGCTTGGGAACAGCCAATGAGCAGTTCTTC
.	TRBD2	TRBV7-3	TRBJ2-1	CASSQSGTSGSYGYNEQFF	TGTGCCAGCAGTCAATCCGGGACTAGCGGGAGTTACGGCTACAATGAGCAGTTCTTC